A single sample is the source of the 10 T cell receptor beta chains below, sequenced in a study of patients and donors after allogeneic stem cell transplantation. TCRdb re-called the RT-PCR reads through MiXCR, storing one row per CDR3 protein. The sample yields 70,000 to 75,000 distinct CDR3 sequences, around 27% seen once. The sequenced sample consisted of blood, either unsorted or a sorted T cell fraction (not recorded which). These receptors were collected from a human donor who was either an allogeneic HSCT recipient or a stem cell or donor lymphocyte infusion donor (not recorded which). It is not recorded whose cells these are; they may come from a transplant donor.

In its sample, this clonotype was seen a few times. The rearrangement uses TRBV6-2 or TRBV6-3 and TRBJ2-1; no clear D gene. CDR3 length: 11 residues. The germline gives CDR1 MNHEY, CDR2 SVGEGT. V dropped 6 bases and J dropped 8 bases, with 8 bases sitting between them. The CDR3 DNA reads as TGTGCCAGCAGAAACGTTGATGAGCAGTTCTTC. Its protein is CASRNVDEQFF.

This rearrangement joins TRBV7-2 to TRBJ2-1, with D hard to call. In germline, CDR1 is SGHTA, CDR2 FQGNSA. With 7 bases removed from V and 5 bases from J, the gap between germline ends came to 18 bases. This CDR3 contains 15 residues. CDR3 protein: CASTPYPFQNNEQFF. Written as DNA, the CDR3 is TGTGCCAGCACCCCTTATCCGTTCCAGAACAATGAGCAGTTCTTC.

V gene TRBV3-1 combines with J gene TRBJ1-1; 8 bases match TRBD1. CDR1 is LGHDT and CDR2 is YNNKEL in the germline V gene (reference sequence). Trimming took 5 bases from V and 1 from J; bases not matched to a gene: 3. This CDR3 has 14 residues. The CDR3 here is CASSGGTGNTEAFF. CDR3 nucleotides: TGTGCCAGCAGCGGCGGGACAGGGAACACTGAAGCTTTCTTT. Together with reference TRBV3-1 and TRBJ1-1, the CDR3 gives the full variable domain: DTAVSQTPKYLVTQMGNDKSIKCEQNLGHDTMYWYKQDSKKFLKIMFSYNNKELIINETVPNRFSPKSPDKAHLNLHINSLELGDSAVYFCASSGGTGNTEAFFGQGTRLTVV.

The V call is TRBV12-3 or TRBV12-4, the J call TRBJ2-6; no clear D gene. Trimming left V 7 bases short and J 1 base short, with 11 bases between. The CDR3 length is 15 residues. This chain's CDR3 is CASTTYRSGANVLTF. The CDR3 coding sequence is TGTGCCAGCACCACATACCGTTCTGGGGCCAACGTCCTGACTTTC.

This clonotype has more than one count but fewer than ten. V usage is TRBV12-3 or TRBV12-4 and J usage is TRBJ1-2; D ambiguous. Trimming pared 6 bases from V and 0 bases from J, leaving 8 bases between. The CDR3 length is 13 residues. The CDR3 reads CASSKWPNYGYTF. For the CDR3, the DNA is TGTGCCAGCAGCAAGTGGCCTAACTATGGCTACACCTTC.

This clonotype was counted only a few times. The rearrangement links TRBV21-1 to TRBJ1-1. TRBV21-1 corresponds to a pseudogene. The CDR3 length is 17 residues. The CDR3 region is CASSKAGDYHMNTEAFF. The DNA of the CDR3 is TGTGCCAGCAGCAAAGCGGGGGATTACCATATGAACACTGAAGCTTTCTTT.

This clonotype was picked up a small number of times. The chain couples TRBV12-3 or TRBV12-4 to TRBJ2-5, with a weak D call TRBD1 (5 bases). V was shortened by 2 bases and J by 5 bases, with 12 bases between the two germline ends. CDR3 length: 14 amino acids. CDR3 region: CASSLIHRPETQYF. The CDR3 DNA is TGTGCCAGCAGTTTAATACACAGGCCCGAGACCCAGTACTTC.

This clonotype appeared many times. The chain joins TRBV12-3 or TRBV12-4 to TRBJ1-5; 9 bases map to TRBD1. V shed 4 bases, J shed 1 base, and the junction held 5 bases outside the gene matches. The CDR3 totals 16 residues. CDR3 sequence: CASSSGTGWSNQPQHF. The CDR3, as DNA: TGTGCCAGCAGTTCCGGGACAGGGTGGAGCAATCAGCCCCAGCATTTT.

This rearrangement joins TRBV9 to TRBJ2-1, with D tentatively TRBD1 (6 bases). The length of the CDR3 is 17 residues. The ends were cut back, 3 bases at V and 1 base at J, with 17 bases in the middle. Germline assignment: CDR1 SGDLS and CDR2 YYNGEE. CDR3 amino acids: CASSALHGRGSYNEQFF. The CDR3 coding sequence is TGTGCCAGCAGCGCTCTACATGGCAGGGGATCCTACAATGAGCAGTTCTTC.

This clonotype occurred a few times. V usage is TRBV25-1 and J usage is TRBJ2-2; D is perhaps TRBD1 (6 bases). Germline V gives CDR1 MGHDK, CDR2 SYGVNS. V lost 4 bases to trimming and J lost 1 base, with 16 bases between them. The length of the CDR3 is 17 residues. DNA for the CDR3: TGTGCCAGCAGTGCTGGGGACATCGGACTGAACACCGGGGAGCTGTTTTTT. Translating gives CASSAGDIGLNTGELFF.